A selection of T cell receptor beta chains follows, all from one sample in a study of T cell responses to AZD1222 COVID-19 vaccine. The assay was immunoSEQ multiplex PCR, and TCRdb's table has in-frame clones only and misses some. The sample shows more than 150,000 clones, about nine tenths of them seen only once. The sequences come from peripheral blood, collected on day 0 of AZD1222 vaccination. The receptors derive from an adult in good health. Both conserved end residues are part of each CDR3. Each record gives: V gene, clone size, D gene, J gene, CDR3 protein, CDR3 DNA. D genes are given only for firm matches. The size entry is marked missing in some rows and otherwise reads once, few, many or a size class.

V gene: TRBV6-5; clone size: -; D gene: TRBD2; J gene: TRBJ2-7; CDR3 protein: CASSRGLDPAYEQYF; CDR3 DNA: TGTGCCAGCAGTAGAGGACTAGACCCGGCCTACGAGCAGTACTTC
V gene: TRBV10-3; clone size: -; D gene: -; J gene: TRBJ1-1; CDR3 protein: CAISPRSVGTEAFF; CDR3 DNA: TGTGCCATCAGTCCCAGGAGCGTGGGCACTGAAGCTTTCTTT
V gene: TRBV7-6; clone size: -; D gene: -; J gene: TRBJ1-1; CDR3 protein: CASSPGQFDTEAFF; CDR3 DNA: TGTGCCAGCAGCCCCGGACAGTTTGACACTGAAGCTTTCTTT
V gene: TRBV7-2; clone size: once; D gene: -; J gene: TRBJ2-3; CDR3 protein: CASSLGTDTQYF; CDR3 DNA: TGTGCCAGCAGCTTAGGCACAGATACGCAGTATTTT
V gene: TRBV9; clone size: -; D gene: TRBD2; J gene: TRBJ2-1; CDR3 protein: CASSVTSGNYNEQFF; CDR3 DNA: TGTGCCAGCAGCGTAACTAGCGGGAATTACAATGAGCAGTTCTTC
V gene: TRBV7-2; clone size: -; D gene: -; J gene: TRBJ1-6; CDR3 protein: CASSLSSGSPLHF; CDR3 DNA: TGTGCCAGCAGCTTATCATCGGGATCACCCCTCCACTTT
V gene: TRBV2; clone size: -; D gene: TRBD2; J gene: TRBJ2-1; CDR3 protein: CASSVFGTSGYNEQFF; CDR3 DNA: TGTGCCAGCAGTGTTTTCGGGACTAGCGGCTACAATGAGCAGTTCTTC
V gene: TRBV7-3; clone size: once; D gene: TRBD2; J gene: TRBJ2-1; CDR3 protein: CASSLRTSGSNEQFF; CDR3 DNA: TGTGCCAGCAGCTTAAGAACTAGCGGGAGCAATGAGCAGTTCTTC
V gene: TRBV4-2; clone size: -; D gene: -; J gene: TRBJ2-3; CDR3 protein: CASSHQSDTQYF; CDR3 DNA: TGTGCCAGCAGCCACCAGTCAGATACGCAGTATTTT
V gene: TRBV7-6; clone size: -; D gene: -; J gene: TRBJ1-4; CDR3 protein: CASSPGRAFEKLFF; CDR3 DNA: TGTGCCAGCAGCCCAGGCCGGGCCTTCGAAAAACTGTTTTTT
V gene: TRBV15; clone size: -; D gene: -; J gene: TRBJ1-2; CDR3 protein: CATSRDPDRTNYGYTF; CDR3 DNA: TGTGCCACCAGCAGAGACCCGGACAGAACTAACTATGGCTACACCTTC
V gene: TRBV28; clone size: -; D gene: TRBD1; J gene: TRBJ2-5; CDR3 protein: CASSTRTGDAAGTQYF; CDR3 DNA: TGTGCCAGCAGTACTCGGACAGGGGACGCGGCGGGGACCCAGTACTTC
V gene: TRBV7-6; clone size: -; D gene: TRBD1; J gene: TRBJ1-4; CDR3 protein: CASSPRTGGAEKLFF; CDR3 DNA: TGTGCCAGCAGCCCCCGGACAGGGGGCGCTGAAAAACTGTTTTTT
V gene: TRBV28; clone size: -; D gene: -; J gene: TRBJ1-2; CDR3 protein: CASSFNSYGYTF; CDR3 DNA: TGTGCCAGCAGTTTTAATTCCTATGGCTACACCTTC
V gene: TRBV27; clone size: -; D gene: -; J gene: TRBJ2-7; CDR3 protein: CASSLSTYEQYF; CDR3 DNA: TGTGCCAGCAGTTTATCGACCTACGAGCAGTACTTC
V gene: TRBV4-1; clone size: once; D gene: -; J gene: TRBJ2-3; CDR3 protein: CASSPPLGYTDTQYF; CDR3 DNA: TGCGCCAGCAGCCCTCCTCTGGGGTACACAGATACGCAGTATTTT
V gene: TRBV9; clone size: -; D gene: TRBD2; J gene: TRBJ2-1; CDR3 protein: CASSEGIRLAGGQGEQFF; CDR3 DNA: TGTGCCAGCAGCGAGGGGATAAGACTAGCGGGTGGTCAGGGAGAGCAGTTCTTC
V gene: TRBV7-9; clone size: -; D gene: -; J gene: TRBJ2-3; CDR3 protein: CASSNLRGREGTDTQYF; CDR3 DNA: TGTGCCAGCAGCAACCTCAGGGGGCGGGAGGGCACAGATACGCAGTATTTT
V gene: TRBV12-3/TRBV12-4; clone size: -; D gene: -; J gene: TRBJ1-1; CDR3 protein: CASSLEAAREAFF; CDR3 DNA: TGTGCCAGCAGTTTAGAGGCAGCCCGTGAAGCTTTCTTT
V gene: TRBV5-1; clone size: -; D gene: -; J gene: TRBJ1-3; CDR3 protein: CASSLGAQGNTIYF; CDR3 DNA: TGCGCCAGCAGCTTGGGGGCCCAAGGAAACACCATATATTTT
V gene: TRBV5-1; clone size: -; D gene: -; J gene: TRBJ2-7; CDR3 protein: CASSLARGGDYEQYF; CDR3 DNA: TGCGCCAGCAGCTTGGCTCGGGGTGGTGATTACGAGCAGTACTTC
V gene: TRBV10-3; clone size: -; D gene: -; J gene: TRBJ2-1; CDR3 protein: CAISDTPPSTLNEQFF; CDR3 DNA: TGTGCCATCAGTGACACCCCCCCCTCGACCTTGAATGAGCAGTTCTTC
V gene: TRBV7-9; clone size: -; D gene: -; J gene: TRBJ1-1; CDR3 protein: CASSLTWEYTEAFF; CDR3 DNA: TGTGCCAGCAGCTTAACCTGGGAGTACACTGAAGCTTTCTTT
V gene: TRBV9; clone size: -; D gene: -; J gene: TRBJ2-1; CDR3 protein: CASSVGGSYNEQFF; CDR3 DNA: TGTGCCAGCAGCGTAGGGGGATCCTACAATGAGCAGTTCTTC
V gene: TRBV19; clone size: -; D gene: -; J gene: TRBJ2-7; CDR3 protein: CASSTGSSHEQYF; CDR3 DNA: TGTGCCAGTAGTACTGGTTCATCCCACGAGCAGTACTTC
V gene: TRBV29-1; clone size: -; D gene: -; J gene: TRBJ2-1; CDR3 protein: CSVDALTYNEQFF; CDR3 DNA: TGCAGCGTTGACGCACTAACTTACAATGAGCAGTTCTTC
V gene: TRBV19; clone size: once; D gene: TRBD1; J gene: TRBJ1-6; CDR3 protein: CASSGDRGNSPLHF; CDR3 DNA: TGTGCCAGTAGTGGGGACAGGGGCAATTCACCCCTCCACTTT
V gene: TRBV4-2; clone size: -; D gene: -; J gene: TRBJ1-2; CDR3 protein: CASSQGTGRARGYTF; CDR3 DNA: TGTGCCAGCAGCCAAGGAACAGGGAGGGCGCGGGGCTACACCTTC
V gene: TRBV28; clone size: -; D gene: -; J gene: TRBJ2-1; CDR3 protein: CASSFSVGEQFF; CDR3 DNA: TGTGCCAGCAGTTTTAGCGTAGGTGAGCAGTTCTTC
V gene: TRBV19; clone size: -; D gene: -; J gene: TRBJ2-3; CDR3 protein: CASSIGYQDTQYF; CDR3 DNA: TGTGCCAGTAGTATAGGGTACCAAGATACGCAGTATTTT
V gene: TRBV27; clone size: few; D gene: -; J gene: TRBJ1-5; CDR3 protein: CASSLWAAQPQHF; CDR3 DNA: TGTGCCAGCAGTTTATGGGCCGCTCAGCCCCAGCATTTT
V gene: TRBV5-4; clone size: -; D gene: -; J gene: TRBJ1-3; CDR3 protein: CASSLGGGLNSGNTIYF; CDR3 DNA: TGTGCCAGCAGCTTGGGAGGAGGGCTGAACTCTGGAAACACCATATATTTT
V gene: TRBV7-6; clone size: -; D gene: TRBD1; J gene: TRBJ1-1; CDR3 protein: CASSLVGDRVTEAFF; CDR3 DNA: TGTGCCAGCAGCTTAGTTGGGGACAGGGTGACTGAAGCTTTCTTT
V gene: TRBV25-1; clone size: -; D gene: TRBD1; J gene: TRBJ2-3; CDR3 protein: CASSEDRGPTDTQYF; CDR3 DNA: TGTGCCAGCAGTGAGGACAGGGGACCCACAGATACGCAGTATTTT
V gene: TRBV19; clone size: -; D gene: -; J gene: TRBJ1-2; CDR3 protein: CASWVANYGYTF; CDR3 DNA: TGTGCCAGTTGGGTGGCTAACTATGGCTACACCTTC
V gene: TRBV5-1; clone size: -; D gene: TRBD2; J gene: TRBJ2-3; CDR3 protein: CASSSRTRGTDTQYF; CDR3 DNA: TGCGCCAGCAGCTCCAGGACTAGAGGCACAGATACGCAGTATTTT
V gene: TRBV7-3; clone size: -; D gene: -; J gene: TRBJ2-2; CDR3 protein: CASSHSFGGIGELFF; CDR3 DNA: TGTGCCAGCAGCCACTCGTTTGGGGGTATCGGGGAGCTGTTTTTT
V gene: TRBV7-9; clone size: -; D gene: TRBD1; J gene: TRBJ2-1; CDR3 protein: CASSLNRGGNEQFF; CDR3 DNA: TGTGCCAGCAGCCTCAACAGGGGTGGCAATGAGCAGTTCTTC
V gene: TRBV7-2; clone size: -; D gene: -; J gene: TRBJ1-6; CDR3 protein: CASSLKTGNSPLHF; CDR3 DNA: TGTGCCAGCAGCTTAAAGACGGGGAATTCACCCCTCCACTTT
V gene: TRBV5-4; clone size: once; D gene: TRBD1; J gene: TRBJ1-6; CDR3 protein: CASSAGGGNSPLHF; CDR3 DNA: TGTGCCAGCAGCGCAGGGGGAGGAAATTCACCCCTCCACTTT